A selection of T cell receptor beta chains follows, all from one sample in a study of blood T cell repertoires in COVID-19. Some clones are missing from TCRdb's copy, which holds only in-frame ones; the method was immunoSEQ multiplex PCR. The data contain fewer than 200,000 clones, over 70% of them singletons. Sequences were obtained from PBMCs or T cells enriched from blood (not recorded which). The receptor set was obtained from a woman aged 45-65 years in a cohort exposed to, infected with or recovered from COVID-19 (not recorded which). Both conserved end residues are part of each CDR3. The D gene is left open where the match is weak. Size is omitted from some rows. Given values are once, few, many or a class for expanded clones.

j_call d_call clone_size v_call cdr3_aa cdr3_nt
TRBJ1-1 . few TRBV6-5 CASSRLAEAFF TGTGCCAGCAGTCGACTCGCTGAAGCTTTCTTT
TRBJ2-5 . . TRBV19 CASRGHIQETQYF TGTGCCAGTAGGGGGCACATTCAAGAGACCCAGTACTTC
TRBJ1-5 . . TRBV27 CASSTVGQPQHF TGTGCCAGCAGTACCGTCGGTCAGCCCCAGCATTTT
TRBJ1-1 . . TRBV19 CASSIVGLNTEAFF TGTGCCAGTAGTATAGTTGGCCTGAACACTGAAGCTTTCTTT
TRBJ2-2 . . TRBV3-1/TRBV3-2 CASSQEGADGELFF TGTGCCAGCAGCCAAGAGGGGGCGGACGGGGAGCTGTTTTTT
TRBJ1-5 . . TRBV18 CASSPPAGVGNQPQHF TGTGCCAGCTCACCACCGGCAGGGGTTGGGAATCAGCCCCAGCATTTT
TRBJ1-6 . . TRBV6-1 CASSGRGGKSSYNSPLHF TGTGCCAGCAGTGGCCGTGGAGGGAAAAGCTCCTATAATTCACCCCTCCACTTT
TRBJ1-1 TRBD1 . TRBV5-5 CASSLTGGVRTEAFF TGTGCCAGCAGCTTGACAGGGGGTGTTCGCACTGAAGCTTTCTTT
TRBJ2-1 . . TRBV7-9 CASSFRGAGNEQFF TGTGCCAGCAGCTTCAGGGGGGCTGGCAATGAGCAGTTCTTC
TRBJ2-2 . . TRBV29-1 CSVESPGNPPGELFF TGCAGCGTTGAAAGTCCCGGTAATCCCCCCGGGGAGCTGTTTTTT
TRBJ2-2 . . TRBV9 CASSLTGVTGELFF TGTGCCAGCAGTCTGACAGGAGTCACCGGGGAGCTGTTTTTT
TRBJ2-1 . . TRBV7-2 CASGAGTFTYNEQFF TGTGCCAGCGGCGCCGGGACTTTCACCTACAATGAGCAGTTCTTC
TRBJ1-1 TRBD1 . TRBV30 CAGKDPTGTGNTEAFF TGTGCCGGGAAGGACCCAACCGGGACAGGGAACACTGAAGCTTTCTTT
TRBJ1-5 . . TRBV6-5 CASSYSIGGWQPQHF TGTGCCAGCAGTTACTCGATAGGAGGGTGGCAGCCCCAGCATTTT
TRBJ2-1 . . TRBV7-6 CASSSYREMDNEQFF TGTGCCAGCAGCTCCTACAGGGAGATGGACAATGAGCAGTTCTTC
TRBJ2-2 . . TRBV7-2 CASSLKGRVDRDTGELFF TGTGCCAGCAGCTTAAAGGGCAGGGTAGATCGGGACACCGGGGAGCTGTTTTTT
TRBJ2-7 TRBD2 . TRBV7-2 CASSPSGGGFYEQYF TGTGCCAGCAGCCCATCGGGGGGGGGTTTTTACGAGCAGTACTTC
TRBJ1-1 TRBD1 . TRBV7-9 CASSSIQGALGTEAFF TGTGCCAGCAGCTCAATTCAGGGGGCGTTGGGTACTGAAGCTTTCTTT
TRBJ1-2 TRBD1 . TRBV28 CASSSLGQTEYGYTF TGTGCCAGCAGTTCCCTGGGACAGACGGAATATGGCTACACCTTC
TRBJ1-2 TRBD1 . TRBV24-1 CATSDETGTGHGYTF TGTGCCACCAGTGATGAAACCGGGACAGGGCATGGCTACACCTTC